This T cell receptor beta chain comes out of a study of blood T cells in healthy people across ages. Using a J-beta primer mix together with a sample-barcoded 5' primer, a second PCR was run for roughly 6 to 12 cycles. One entry per CDR3 protein results from TCRdb running MiXCR on the 5' RACE reads. The data contain 540,000 or so distinct CDR3 sequences, 47% of them singletons. This clonotype was observed a handful of times. Source material: blood. The TCR originated in a man of 80 years or more in good health.

CDR3 DNA sequence: TGCAGCGTTGATAGATACTCAGCGGACTCCTACAATGAGCAGTTCTTC. It encodes CSVDRYSADSYNEQFF. J is TRBJ2-1 and V is TRBV29-1; possibly TRBD2 for D (5 bases). The germline CDR1 and CDR2 sequences are SQVTM and ANQGSEA. The CDR3 sequence is 16 residues long. Deletions cut 3 bases from V and 0 bases from J, with 15 bases between.